This paragraph covers one TCR beta chain sequence. The antigen is undetermined. The same CDR3 can be traced to other DNA sequences in this sample. V was trimmed by 1 base and J by 2 bases, leaving 10 bases between them. The germline CDR1 and CDR2 sequences are SGHRS and YFSETQ. There are 15 residues in the CDR3. The data originate from a study of cytomegalovirus exposure and HLA in healthy donors. The study's findings and limits: The study put 150 to 200 TCR beta chains on its list as cytomegalovirus-associated.

This table comes from immunoSEQ multiplex PCR, and its TCRdb copy is limited to in-frame clones, with some not included. The table shows approximately 180,000 clones, with roughly 82% occurring only once. V gene TRBV5-1 combines with J gene TRBJ1-5, with D possibly matching TRBD1 (5 bases). The source material was PBMCs. The clonotype originates from a woman younger than 30 in good health and CMV-seronegative. In nucleotides, the CDR3 is TGCGCCAGCAGCTTGTCAGGGATGGGCAATCAGCCCCAGCATTTT. Residues: CASSLSGMGNQPQHF. Full variable domain (outside the CDR3, taken from reference TRBV5-1 and TRBJ1-5): KAGVTQTPRYLIKTRGQQVTLSCSPISGHRSVSWYQQTPGQGLQFLFEYFSETQRNKGNFPGRFSGRQFSNSRSEMNVSTLELGDSALYLCASSLSGMGNQPQHFGDGTRLSIL.